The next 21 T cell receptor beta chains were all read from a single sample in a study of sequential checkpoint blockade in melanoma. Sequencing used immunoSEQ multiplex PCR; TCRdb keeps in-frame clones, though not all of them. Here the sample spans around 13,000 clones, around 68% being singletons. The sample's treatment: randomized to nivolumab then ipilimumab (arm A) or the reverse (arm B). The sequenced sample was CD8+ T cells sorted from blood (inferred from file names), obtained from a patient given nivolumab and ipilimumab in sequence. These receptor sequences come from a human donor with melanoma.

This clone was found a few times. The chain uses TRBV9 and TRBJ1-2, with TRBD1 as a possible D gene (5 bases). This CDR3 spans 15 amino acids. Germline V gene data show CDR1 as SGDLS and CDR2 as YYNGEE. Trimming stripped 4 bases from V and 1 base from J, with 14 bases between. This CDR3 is CASSPGLGGNYGYTF. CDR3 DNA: TGTGCCAGCAGCCCAGGGTTGGGGGGTAACTATGGCTACACCTTC.

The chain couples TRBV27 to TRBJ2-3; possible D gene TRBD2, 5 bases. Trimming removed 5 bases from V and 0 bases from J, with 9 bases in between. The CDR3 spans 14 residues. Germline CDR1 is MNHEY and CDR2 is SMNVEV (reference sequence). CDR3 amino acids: CASSRSASTDTQYF. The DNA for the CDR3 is TGTGCCAGCAGTCGTAGCGCCAGCACAGATACGCAGTATTTT.

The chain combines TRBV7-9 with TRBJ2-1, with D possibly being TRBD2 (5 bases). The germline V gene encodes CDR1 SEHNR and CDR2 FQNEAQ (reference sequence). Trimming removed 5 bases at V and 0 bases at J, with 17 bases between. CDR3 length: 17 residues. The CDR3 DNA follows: TGTGCCAGCAGCGGCTACCAGCGGTCTAGCTCCTACAATGAGCAGTTCTTC. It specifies CASSGYQRSSSYNEQFF.

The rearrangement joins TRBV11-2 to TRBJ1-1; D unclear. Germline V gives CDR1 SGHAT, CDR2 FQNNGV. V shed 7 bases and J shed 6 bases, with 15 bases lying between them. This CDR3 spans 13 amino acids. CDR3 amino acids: CASTSLGKAEAFF. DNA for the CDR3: TGTGCCAGCACCTCTCTTGGCAAAGCTGAAGCTTTCTTT.

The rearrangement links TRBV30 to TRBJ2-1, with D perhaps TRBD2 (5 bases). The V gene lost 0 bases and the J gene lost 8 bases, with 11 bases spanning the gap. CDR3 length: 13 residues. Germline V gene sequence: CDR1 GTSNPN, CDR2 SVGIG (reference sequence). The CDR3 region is CAWSVLGGDEQFF. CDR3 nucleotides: TGTGCCTGGAGTGTACTTGGAGGCGATGAGCAGTTCTTC.

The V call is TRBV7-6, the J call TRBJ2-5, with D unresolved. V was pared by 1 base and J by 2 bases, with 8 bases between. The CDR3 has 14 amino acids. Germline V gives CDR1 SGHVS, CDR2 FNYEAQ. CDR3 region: CASSLEARQETQYF. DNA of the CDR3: TGTGCCAGCAGCTTAGAAGCCCGACAAGAGACCCAGTACTTC.

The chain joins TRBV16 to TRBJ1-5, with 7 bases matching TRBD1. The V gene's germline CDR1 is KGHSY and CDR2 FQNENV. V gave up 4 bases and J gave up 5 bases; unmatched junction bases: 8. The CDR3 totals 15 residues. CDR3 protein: CASSPRAGGDQPQHF. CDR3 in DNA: TGTGCCAGCAGCCCAAGGGCAGGGGGAGATCAGCCCCAGCATTTT.

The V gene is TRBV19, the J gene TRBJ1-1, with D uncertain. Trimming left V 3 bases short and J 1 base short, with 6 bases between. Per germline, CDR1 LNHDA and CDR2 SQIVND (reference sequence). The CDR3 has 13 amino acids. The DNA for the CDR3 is TGTGCCAGTAGTATTTTAGCGAACACTGAAGCTTTCTTT. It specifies CASSILANTEAFF.

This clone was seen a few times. CDR3 bases: TGTGCCAGCAGCTTAGGGGGACTCTACGAGCAGTACTTC. Amino acid sequence: CASSLGGLYEQYF. The V and J genes are TRBV11-2 and TRBJ2-7; D perhaps matches TRBD2 (6 bases). The CDR3 runs 13 residues. Germline loops: CDR1 SGHAT, CDR2 FQNNGV. V was cut by 1 base and J by 3 bases, with 7 bases left in between. Variable domain in full (rest from reference TRBV11-2 and TRBJ2-7): EAGVAQSPRYKIIEKRQSVAFWCNPISGHATLYWYQQILGQGPKLLIQFQNNGVVDDSQLPKDRFSAERLKGVDSTLKIQPAKLEDSAVYLCASSLGGLYEQYFGPGTRLTVT.

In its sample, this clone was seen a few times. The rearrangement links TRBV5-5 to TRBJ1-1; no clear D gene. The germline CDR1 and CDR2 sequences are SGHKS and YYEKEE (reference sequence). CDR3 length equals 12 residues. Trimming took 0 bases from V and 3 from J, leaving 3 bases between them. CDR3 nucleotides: TGTGCCAGCAGCTTGGGCGACACTGAAGCTTTCTTT. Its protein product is CASSLGDTEAFF.

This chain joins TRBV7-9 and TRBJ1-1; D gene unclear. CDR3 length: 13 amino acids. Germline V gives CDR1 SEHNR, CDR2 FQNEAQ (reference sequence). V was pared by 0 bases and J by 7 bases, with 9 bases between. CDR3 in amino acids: CASSLAPVREAFF. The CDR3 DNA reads TGTGCCAGCAGCTTAGCGCCGGTTCGTGAAGCTTTCTTT.

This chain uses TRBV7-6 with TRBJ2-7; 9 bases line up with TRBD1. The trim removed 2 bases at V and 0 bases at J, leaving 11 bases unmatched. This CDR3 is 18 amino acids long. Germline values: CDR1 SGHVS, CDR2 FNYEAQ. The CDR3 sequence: CASSLLSGQGIPSYEQYF. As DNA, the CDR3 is TGTGCCAGCAGCTTACTCTCCGGACAGGGGATCCCCTCCTACGAGCAGTACTTC.

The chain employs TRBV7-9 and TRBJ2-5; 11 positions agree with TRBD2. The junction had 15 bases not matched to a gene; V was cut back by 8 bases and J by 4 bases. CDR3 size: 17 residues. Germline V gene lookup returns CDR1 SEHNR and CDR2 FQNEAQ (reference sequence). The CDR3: CASAMGLAGGAGETQYF. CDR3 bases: TGTGCCAGCGCTATGGGGCTAGCGGGAGGAGCTGGAGAGACCCAGTACTTC. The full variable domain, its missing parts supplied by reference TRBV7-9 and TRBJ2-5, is DTGVSQNPRHKITKRGQNVTFRCDPISEHNRLYWYRQTLGQGPEFLTYFQNEAQLEKSRLLSDRFSAERPKGSFSTLEIQRTEQGDSAMYLCASAMGLAGGAGETQYFGPGTRLLVL.

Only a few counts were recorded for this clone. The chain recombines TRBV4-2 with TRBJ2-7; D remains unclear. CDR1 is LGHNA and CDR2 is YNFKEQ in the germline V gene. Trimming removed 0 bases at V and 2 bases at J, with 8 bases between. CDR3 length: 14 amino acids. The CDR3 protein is CASSQDRQAYEQYF. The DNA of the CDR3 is TGTGCCAGCAGCCAAGATAGGCAGGCCTACGAGCAGTACTTC.

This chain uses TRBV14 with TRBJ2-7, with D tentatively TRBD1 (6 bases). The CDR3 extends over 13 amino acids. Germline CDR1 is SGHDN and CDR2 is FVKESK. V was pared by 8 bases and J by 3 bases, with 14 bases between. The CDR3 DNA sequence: TGTGCCAGCCGCCTCGGCAGGGGCTACGAGCAGTACTTC. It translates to CASRLGRGYEQYF.

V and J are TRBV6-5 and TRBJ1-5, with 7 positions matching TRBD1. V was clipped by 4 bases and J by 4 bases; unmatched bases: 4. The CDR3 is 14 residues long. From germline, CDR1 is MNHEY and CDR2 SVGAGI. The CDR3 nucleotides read TGTGCCAGCAGTTCGACAGGGCTGAATCAGCCCCAGCATTTT. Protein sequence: CASSSTGLNQPQHF.

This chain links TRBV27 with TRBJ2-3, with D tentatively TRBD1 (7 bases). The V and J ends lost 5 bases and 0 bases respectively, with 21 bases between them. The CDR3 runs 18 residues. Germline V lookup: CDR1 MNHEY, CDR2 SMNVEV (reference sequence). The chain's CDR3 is CASSPRGVWASSTDTQYF. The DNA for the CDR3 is TGTGCCAGCAGTCCCAGGGGGGTTTGGGCCTCTAGCACAGATACGCAGTATTTT.

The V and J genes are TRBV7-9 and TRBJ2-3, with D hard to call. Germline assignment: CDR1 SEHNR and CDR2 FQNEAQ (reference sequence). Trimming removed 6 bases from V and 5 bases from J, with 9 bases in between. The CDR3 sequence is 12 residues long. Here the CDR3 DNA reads TGTGCCAGCAGTCGTTCTCGAGATACGCAGTATTTT. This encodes CASSRSRDTQYF.

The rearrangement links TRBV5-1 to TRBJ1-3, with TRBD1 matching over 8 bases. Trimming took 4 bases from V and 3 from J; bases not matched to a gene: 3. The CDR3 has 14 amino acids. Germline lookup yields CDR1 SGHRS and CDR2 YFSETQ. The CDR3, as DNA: TGCGCCAGCAGCCCCGACAGGGGTGGAAACACCATATATTTT. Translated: CASSPDRGGNTIYF.

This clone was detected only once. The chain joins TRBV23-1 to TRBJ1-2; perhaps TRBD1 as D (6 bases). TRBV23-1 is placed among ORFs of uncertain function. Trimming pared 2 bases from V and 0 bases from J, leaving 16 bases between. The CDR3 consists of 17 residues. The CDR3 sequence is CASSQGTSPSTNYGYTF. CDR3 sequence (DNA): TGCGCCAGCAGTCAAGGGACAAGCCCCTCCACTAACTATGGCTACACCTTC.

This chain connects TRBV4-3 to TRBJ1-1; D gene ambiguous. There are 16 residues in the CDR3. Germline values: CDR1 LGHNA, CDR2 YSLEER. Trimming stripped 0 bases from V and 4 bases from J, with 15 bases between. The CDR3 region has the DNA TGCGCCAGCAGCCAAGATCTGACTTTCCGGGGCACTGAAGCTTTCTTT. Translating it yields CASSQDLTFRGTEAFF.